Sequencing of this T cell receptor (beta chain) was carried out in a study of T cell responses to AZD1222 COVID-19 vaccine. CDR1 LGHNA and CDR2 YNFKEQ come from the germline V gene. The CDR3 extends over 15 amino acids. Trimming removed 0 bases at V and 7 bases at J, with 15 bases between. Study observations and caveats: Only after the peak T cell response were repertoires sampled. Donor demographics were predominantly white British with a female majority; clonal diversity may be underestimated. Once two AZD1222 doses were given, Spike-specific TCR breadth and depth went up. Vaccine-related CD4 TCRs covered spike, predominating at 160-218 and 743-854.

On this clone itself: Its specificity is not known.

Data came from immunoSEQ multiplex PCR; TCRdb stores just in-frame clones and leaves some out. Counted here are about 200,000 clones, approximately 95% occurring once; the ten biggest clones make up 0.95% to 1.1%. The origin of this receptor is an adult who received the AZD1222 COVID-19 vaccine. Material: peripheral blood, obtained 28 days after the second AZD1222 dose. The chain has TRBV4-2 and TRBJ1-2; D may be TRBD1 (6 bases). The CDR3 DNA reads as TGTGCCAGCAGCCAAGATATGGGCCACAGGGTTGGCTACACCTTC. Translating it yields CASSQDMGHRVGYTF.